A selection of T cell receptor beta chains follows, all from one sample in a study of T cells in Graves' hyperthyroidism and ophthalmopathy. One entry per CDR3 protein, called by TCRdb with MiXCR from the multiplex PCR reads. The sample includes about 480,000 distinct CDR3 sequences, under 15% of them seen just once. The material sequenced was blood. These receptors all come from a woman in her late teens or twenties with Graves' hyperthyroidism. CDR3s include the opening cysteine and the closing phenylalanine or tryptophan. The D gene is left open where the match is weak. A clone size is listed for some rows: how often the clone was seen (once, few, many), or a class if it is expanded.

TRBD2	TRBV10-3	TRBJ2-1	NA	TGTGCCATCACGGCGGGAGGGCCTCAAAATGAGCAGTTCTTC	CAITAGGPQNEQFF
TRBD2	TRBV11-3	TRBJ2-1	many	TGTGCCAGCAGCTTAGGGGAACTAGCGGGAGCCTACAATGAGCAGTTCTTC	CASSLGELAGAYNEQFF
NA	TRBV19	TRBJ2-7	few	TGTGCCAGTACTCGGGGCTTCGAGCAGTACTTC	CASTRGFEQYF
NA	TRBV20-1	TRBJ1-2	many	TGCAGTGCTCTCAACCCAGTTGCGGGCCAATCCTATGGCTACACCTTC	CSALNPVAGQSYGYTF
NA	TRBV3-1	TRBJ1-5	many	TGTGCCAGCAGCGAAGGGTCTCAGCCCCAGCATTTT	CASSEGSQPQHF
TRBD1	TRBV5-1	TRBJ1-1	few	TGCGCCAGCAGCGTGCGACAGGGGGCCCGTGAAGCTTTCTTT	CASSVRQGAREAFF
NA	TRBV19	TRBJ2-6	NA	TGTGCCAGTACTTCTCACGGGACACGAGTCTCTGGGGCCAACGTCCTGACTTTC	CASTSHGTRVSGANVLTF
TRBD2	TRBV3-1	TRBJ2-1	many	TGTGCCAGCAGCCAAGGACGGGCTAGCGGGACTGAGCAGTTCTTC	CASSQGRASGTEQFF
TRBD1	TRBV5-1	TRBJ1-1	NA	TGCGCCAGCAGCGGGGGACAGCTGAACACTGAAGCTTTCTTT	CASSGGQLNTEAFF
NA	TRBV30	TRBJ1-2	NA	TGTGCCTGGAGGGTAACGGGGCTTAACTATGGCTACACCTTC	CAWRVTGLNYGYTF
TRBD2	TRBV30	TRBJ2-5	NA	TGTGCCTGGAGGCGGCTAGCGGGAGAGGAGACCCAGTACTTC	CAWRRLAGEETQYF